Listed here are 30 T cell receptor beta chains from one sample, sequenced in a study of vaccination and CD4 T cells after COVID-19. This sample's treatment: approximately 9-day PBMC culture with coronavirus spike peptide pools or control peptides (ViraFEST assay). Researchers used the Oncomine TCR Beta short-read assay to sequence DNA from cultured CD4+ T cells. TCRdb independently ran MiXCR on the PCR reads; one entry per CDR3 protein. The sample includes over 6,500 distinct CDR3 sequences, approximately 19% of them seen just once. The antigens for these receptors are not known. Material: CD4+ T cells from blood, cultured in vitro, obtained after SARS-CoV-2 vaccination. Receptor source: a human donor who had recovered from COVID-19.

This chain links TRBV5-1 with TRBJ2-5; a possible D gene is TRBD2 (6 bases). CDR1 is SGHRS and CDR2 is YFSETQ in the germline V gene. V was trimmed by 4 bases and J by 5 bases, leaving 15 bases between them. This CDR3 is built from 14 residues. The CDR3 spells CASSRDLMGETQYF. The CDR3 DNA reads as TGCGCCAGCAGCCGGGACTTAATGGGGGAGACCCAGTACTTC.

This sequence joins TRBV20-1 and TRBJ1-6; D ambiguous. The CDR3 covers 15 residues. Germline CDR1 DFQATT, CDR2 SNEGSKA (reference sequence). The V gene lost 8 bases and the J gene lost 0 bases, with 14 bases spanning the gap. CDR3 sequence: CSSPSSSSYNSPLHF. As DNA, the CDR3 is TGCAGTAGCCCCAGCAGTTCCTCCTATAATTCACCCCTCCACTTT.

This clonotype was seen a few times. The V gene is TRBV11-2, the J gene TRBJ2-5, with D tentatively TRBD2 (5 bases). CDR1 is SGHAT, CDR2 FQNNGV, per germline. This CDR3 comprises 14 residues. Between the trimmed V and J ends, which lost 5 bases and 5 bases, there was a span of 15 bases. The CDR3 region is CASSRDLAFETQYF. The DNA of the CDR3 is TGTGCCAGCAGCCGTGACCTAGCTTTCGAGACCCAGTACTTC.

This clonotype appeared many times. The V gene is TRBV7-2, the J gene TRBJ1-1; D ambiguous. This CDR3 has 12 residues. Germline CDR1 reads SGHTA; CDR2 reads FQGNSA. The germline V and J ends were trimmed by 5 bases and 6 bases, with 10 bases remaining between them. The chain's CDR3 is CASSPRAAEAFF. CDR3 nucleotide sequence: TGTGCCAGCAGCCCCCGGGCGGCTGAAGCTTTCTTT.

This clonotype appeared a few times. The CDR3: CASSEWHSNTEAFF. The CDR3 nucleotides are TGTGCCAGCAGTGAATGGCACAGCAACACTGAAGCTTTCTTT. V is TRBV6-1 and J is TRBJ1-1; D is unclear. Germline assignment: CDR1 MNHNS and CDR2 SASEGT. Deletions cut 2 bases from V and 2 bases from J, with 9 bases between. This CDR3 comprises 14 residues.

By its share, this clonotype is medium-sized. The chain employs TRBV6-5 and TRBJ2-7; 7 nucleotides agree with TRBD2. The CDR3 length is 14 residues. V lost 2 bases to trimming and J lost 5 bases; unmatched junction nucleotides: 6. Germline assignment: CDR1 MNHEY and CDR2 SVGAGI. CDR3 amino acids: CASSYLTLADEQYF. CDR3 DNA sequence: TGTGCCAGCAGTTACCTCACGCTAGCGGACGAGCAGTACTTC.

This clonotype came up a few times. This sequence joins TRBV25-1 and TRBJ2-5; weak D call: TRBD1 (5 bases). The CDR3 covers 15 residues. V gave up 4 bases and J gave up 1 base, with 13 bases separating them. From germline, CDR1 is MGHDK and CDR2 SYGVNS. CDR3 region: CASSAYRPLQETQYF. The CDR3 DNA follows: TGTGCCAGCAGTGCCTACAGGCCCCTCCAAGAGACCCAGTACTTC.

The CDR3 region is CSARTTSASSYNEQFF. The CDR3 DNA sequence: TGCAGTGCTAGAACGACTAGCGCGAGCTCCTACAATGAGCAGTTCTTC. J is TRBJ2-1 and V is TRBV20-1; 8 bases are shared with TRBD2. Germline CDR1 is DFQATT and CDR2 is SNEGSKA (reference sequence). The CDR3 contains 16 residues. J gave up 0 bases and V 2 bases, and 6 bases lay outside the gene matches.

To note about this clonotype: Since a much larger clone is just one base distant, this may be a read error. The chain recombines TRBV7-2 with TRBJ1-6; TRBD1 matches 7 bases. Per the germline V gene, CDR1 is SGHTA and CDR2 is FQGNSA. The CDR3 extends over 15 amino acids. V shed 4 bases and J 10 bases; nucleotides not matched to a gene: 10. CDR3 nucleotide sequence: TGTGCCAGCAGCTCCCTGGAGACAGGGTTGTCACCCCTCCACTTT. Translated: CASSSLETGLSPLHF.

CDR3 DNA: TGTGCCAGTAGCCCTGGGCTAGCGGGAGGAAGGTACACAGATACGCAGTATTTT. This codes for CASSPGLAGGRYTDTQYF. The chain carries TRBV6-1 and TRBJ2-3; TRBD2 agrees at 11 bases. CDR1 is MNHNS, CDR2 SASEGT, per germline. CDR3 length: 18 amino acids. Trimming at V came to 9 bases and at J to 2 bases, leaving 16 bases not matched to a gene.

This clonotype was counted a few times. The CDR3 sequence: CASITSGTARYGYTF. The CDR3 DNA reads TGTGCCAGCATTACTTCCGGGACAGCTCGCTATGGCTACACCTTC. The chain couples TRBV28 to TRBJ1-2, with 7 bases lining up with TRBD1. The J segment lost 4 bases and the V segment lost 7 bases, leaving 12 bases of the junction unmatched. From germline, CDR1 is MDHEN and CDR2 SYDVKM. The CDR3 covers 15 residues.

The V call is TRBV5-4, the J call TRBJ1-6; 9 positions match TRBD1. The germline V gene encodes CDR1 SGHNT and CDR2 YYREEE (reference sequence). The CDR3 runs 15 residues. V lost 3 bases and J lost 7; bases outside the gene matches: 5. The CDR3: CASSYAGTGNSPLHF. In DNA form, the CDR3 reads TGTGCCAGCAGCTACGCCGGGACAGGGAATTCACCCCTCCACTTT.

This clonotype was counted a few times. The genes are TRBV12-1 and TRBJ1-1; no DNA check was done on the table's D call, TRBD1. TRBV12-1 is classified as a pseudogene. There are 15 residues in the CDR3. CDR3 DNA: TGTGCCAGCAGCCCCTACAGGAGATTTAACACTGAAGCTTTCTTT. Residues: CASSPYRRFNTEAFF.

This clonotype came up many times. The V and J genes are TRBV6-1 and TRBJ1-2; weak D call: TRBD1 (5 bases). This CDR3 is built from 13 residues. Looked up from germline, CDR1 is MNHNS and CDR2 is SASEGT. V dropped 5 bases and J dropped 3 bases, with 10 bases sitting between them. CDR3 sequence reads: CASSPGADYGYTF. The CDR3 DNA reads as TGTGCCAGCAGTCCCGGGGCAGACTATGGCTACACCTTC.

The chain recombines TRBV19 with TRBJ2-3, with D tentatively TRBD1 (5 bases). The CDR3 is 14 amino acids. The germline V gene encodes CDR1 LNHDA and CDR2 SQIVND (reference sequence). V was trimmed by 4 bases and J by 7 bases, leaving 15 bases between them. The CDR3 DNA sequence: TGTGCCAGTAGTACCCCCTGGGGCTCAAATACGCAGTATTTT. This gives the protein CASSTPWGSNTQYF.

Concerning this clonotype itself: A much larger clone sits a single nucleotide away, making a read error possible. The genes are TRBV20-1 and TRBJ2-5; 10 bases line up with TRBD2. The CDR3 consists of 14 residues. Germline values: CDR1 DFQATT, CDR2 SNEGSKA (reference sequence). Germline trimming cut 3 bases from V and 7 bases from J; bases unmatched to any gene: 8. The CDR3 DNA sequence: TGCAGTGCTAGGGGGACTAGCGAGGGAGGGACCCAGTACTTC. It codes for CSARGTSEGGTQYF.

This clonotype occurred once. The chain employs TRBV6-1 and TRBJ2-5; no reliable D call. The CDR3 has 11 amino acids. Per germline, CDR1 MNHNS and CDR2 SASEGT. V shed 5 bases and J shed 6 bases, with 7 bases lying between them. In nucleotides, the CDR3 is TGTGCCAGCAGTACACAGAAGACCCAGTACTTC. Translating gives CASSTQKTQYF.

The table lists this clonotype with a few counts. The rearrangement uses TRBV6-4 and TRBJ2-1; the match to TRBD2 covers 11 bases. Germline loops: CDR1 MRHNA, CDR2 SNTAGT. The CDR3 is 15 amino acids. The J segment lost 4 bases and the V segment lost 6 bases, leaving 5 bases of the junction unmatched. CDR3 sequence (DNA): TGTGCCAGCAGCTCGACTAGCGGGGATTACAATGAGCAGTTCTTC. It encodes CASSSTSGDYNEQFF.

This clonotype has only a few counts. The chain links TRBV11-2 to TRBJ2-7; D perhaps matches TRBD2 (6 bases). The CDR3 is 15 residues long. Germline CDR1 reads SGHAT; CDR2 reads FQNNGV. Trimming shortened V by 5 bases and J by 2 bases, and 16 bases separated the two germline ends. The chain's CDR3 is CASSQTSPGPYEQYF. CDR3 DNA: TGTGCCAGCAGCCAAACTAGCCCAGGCCCCTACGAGCAGTACTTC. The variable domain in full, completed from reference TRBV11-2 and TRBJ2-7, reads EAGVAQSPRYKIIEKRQSVAFWCNPISGHATLYWYQQILGQGPKLLIQFQNNGVVDDSQLPKDRFSAERLKGVDSTLKIQPAKLEDSAVYLCASSQTSPGPYEQYFGPGTRLTVT.

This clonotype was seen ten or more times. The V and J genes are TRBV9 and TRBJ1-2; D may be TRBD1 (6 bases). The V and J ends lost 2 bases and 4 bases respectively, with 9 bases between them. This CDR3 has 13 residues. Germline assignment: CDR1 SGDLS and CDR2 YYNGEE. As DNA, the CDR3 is TGTGCCAGCAGCGTTTTAGGGGGCTATGGCTACACCTTC. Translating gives CASSVLGGYGYTF.

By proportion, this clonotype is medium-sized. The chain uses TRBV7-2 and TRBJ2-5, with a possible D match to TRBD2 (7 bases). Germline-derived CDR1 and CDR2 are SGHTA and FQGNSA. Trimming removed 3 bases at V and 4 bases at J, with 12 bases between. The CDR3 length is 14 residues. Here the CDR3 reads CASSFQGGGETQYF. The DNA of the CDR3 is TGTGCCAGCAGCTTCCAGGGAGGGGGAGAGACCCAGTACTTC.

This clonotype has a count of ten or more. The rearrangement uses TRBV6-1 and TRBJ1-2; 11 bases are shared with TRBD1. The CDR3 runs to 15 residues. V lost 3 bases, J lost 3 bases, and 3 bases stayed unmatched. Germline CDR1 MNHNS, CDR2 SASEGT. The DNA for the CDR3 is TGTGCCAGCAGTGAGAGGACAGGGGGCCACTATGGCTACACCTTC. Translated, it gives CASSERTGGHYGYTF.

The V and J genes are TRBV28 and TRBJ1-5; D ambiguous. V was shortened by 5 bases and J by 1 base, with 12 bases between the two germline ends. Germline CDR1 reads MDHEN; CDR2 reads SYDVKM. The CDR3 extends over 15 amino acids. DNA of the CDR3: TGTGCCAGCAGTCTCTCAGTCTCCAGCAATCAGCCCCAGCATTTT. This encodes CASSLSVSSNQPQHF.

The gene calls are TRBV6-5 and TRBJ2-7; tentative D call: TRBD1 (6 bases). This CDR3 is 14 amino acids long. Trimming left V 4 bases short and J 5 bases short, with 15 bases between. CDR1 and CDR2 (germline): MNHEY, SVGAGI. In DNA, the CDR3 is TGTGCCAGCAGTTTGGAGGACAGTGCCCACGAGCAGTACTTC. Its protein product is CASSLEDSAHEQYF.

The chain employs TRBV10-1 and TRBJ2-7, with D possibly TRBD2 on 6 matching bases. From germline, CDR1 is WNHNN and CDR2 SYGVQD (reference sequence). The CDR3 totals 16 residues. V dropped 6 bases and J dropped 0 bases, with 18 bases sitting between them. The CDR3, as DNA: TGCGCCAGCAGCTCTGGAGGGCCGAGGAGCTCCTACGAGCAGTACTTC. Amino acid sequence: CASSSGGPRSSYEQYF.

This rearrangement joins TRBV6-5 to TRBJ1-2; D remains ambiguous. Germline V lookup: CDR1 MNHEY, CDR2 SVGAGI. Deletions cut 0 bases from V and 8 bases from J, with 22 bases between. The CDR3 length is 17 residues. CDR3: CASSYSQTEFETGGYTF. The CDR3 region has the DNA TGTGCCAGCAGTTACTCACAAACAGAATTCGAGACGGGCGGCTACACCTTC.

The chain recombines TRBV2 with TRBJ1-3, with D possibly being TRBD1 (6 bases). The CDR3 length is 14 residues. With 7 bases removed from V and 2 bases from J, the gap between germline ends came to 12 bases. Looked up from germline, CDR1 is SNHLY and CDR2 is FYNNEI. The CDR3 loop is CASKLQGPGNTIYF. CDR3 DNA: TGTGCCAGCAAACTACAGGGCCCTGGAAACACCATATATTTT.

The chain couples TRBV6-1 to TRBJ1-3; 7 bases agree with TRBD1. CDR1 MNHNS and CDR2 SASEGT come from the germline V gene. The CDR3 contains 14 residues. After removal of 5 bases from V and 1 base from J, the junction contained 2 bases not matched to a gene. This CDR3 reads CASSQQGSGNTIYF. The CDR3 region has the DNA TGTGCCAGCAGTCAACAGGGGTCTGGAAACACCATATATTTT.

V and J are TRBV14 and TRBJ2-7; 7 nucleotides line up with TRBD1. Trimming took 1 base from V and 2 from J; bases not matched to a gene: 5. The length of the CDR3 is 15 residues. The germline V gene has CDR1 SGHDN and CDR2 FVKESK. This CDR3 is CASSQGQGYPYEQYF. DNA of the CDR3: TGTGCCAGCAGCCAAGGACAGGGATATCCCTACGAGCAGTACTTC.

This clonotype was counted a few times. The DNA of the CDR3 is TGTGCCAGCAGTGGGGCTAGCGGGGTGGCGGCGGATACGCAGTATTTT. Translated: CASSGASGVAADTQYF. V usage is TRBV2 and J usage is TRBJ2-3; 9 bases fit TRBD2. Trimming cost V 4 bases and J 6 bases; bases outside gene matches: 11. The CDR3 runs 16 residues. Germline V gives CDR1 SNHLY, CDR2 FYNNEI.